Below, 16 T cell receptor beta chains from the same sample are listed, as sequenced in a study of spatial heterogeneity in lung cancer. A single record per CDR3 protein comes from TCRdb applying MiXCR to the 5' RACE reads. The data contain nearly 95,000 distinct CDR3 sequences, approximately 19% of them seen just once; the ten biggest clones take up 20% to 25%. The time point denotes: blood at routine non-recurrence follow-up after resection. Sequenced here: PBMCs, sampled at follow-up. The receptors here all came from a male donor with early-stage non-small cell lung cancer.

This chain links TRBV6-5 with TRBJ2-4; D is perhaps TRBD1 (5 bases). Per the germline V gene, CDR1 is MNHEY and CDR2 is SVGAGI. The CDR3 covers 14 residues. V lost 6 bases, J lost 3 bases, and 12 bases lay in between. The CDR3 spells CASSQGAGKNIQYF. The CDR3 DNA follows: TGTGCCAGCAGCCAGGGTGCTGGCAAAAACATTCAGTACTTC.

This clonotype was counted a few times. The CDR3 loop reads CASSRSSYGYTF. CDR3 nucleotide sequence: TGTGCCAGCAGCCGAAGTAGCTATGGCTACACCTTC. J is TRBJ1-2 and V is TRBV12-3 or TRBV12-4; D call uncertain. The CDR3 has 12 residues. The V and J ends lost 6 bases and 4 bases respectively, with 9 bases between them.

The V call is TRBV10-3, the J call TRBJ1-5; 10 bases fit TRBD1. With 8 bases clipped from V and 2 bases from J, the junction kept 9 bases outside the gene matches. CDR3 length: 16 amino acids. Germline assignment: CDR1 ENHRY and CDR2 SYGVKD. CDR3 in amino acids: CAISPTGGLGNQPQHF. For the CDR3, the DNA is TGTGCCATCTCCCCGACAGGGGGCTTAGGCAATCAGCCCCAGCATTTT.

This clonotype was observed many times. This sequence joins TRBV20-1 and TRBJ2-2; 11 bases are a match to TRBD2. V trimming: 2 bases; J trimming: 6 bases; junction bases outside the gene matches: 5. Germline assignment: CDR1 DFQATT and CDR2 SNEGSKA (reference sequence). This CDR3 is built from 15 residues. CDR3 in DNA: TGCAGTGCTAGACTAGCGGGGGGCGAAGCCGGGGAGCTGTTTTTT. This codes for CSARLAGGEAGELFF.

The table lists this clonotype with a few counts. The gene calls are TRBV18 and TRBJ1-2, with 10 positions matching TRBD1. CDR1 and CDR2 (germline): KGHSH, LQKENI. V shed 3 bases, J shed 4 bases, and the junction held 5 bases outside the gene matches. This CDR3 spans 15 amino acids. In DNA, the CDR3 is TGTGCCAGCTCACCGGGACAGGGGAGTGCCTATGGCTACACCTTC. As protein: CASSPGQGSAYGYTF.

This chain uses TRBV10-3 with TRBJ1-1; possible D gene TRBD1, 5 bases. CDR1 is ENHRY, CDR2 SYGVKD, per germline. CDR3 length: 14 residues. The germline V and J ends were trimmed by 10 bases and 2 bases, with 17 bases remaining between them. CDR3 sequence reads: CATRRETENTEAFF. The CDR3 DNA sequence: TGTGCCACAAGAAGAGAGACAGAAAACACTGAAGCTTTCTTT.

In nucleotides, the CDR3 is TGTGCCTGGGAGACAGGGACTGGAAACACCATATATTTT. Translating gives CAWETGTGNTIYF. V is TRBV30 and J is TRBJ1-3; 7 bases are shared with TRBD1. Trimming cost V 5 bases and J 2 bases; bases outside gene matches: 3. This CDR3 is built from 13 residues. In germline, CDR1 is GTSNPN, CDR2 SVGIG (reference sequence).

The rearrangement joins TRBV7-9 to TRBJ1-2; 8 bases agree with TRBD1. The germline V gene has CDR1 SEHNR and CDR2 FQNEAQ (reference sequence). V gave up 0 bases and J gave up 6 bases; unmatched junction bases: 6. The CDR3 has 15 amino acids. The CDR3 is CASSLAATGAHGYTF. CDR3 nucleotide sequence: TGTGCCAGCAGCTTAGCCGCGACAGGGGCGCATGGCTACACCTTC.

The chain employs TRBV6-5 and TRBJ2-3, with TRBD2 matching over 13 bases. The CDR3 sequence is 16 residues long. Germline V gives CDR1 MNHEY, CDR2 SVGAGI. The V and J ends lost 6 bases and 3 bases, in that order; junction bases with no gene match: 6. The CDR3 sequence is CASSLTSGRATDTQYF. The CDR3 nucleotides read TGTGCCAGCAGCTTAACTAGCGGGAGGGCGACAGATACGCAGTATTTT.

V gene TRBV7-2 combines with J gene TRBJ1-5; D is uncertain. The V and J ends lost 5 bases and 7 bases respectively, with 12 bases between them. This CDR3 has 13 amino acids. Germline CDR1 and CDR2: SGHTA and FQGNSA. CDR3 in DNA: TGTGCCAGCAGCCAGGAGGGCGGCCAGCCCCAGCATTTT. Protein product: CASSQEGGQPQHF.

The V call is TRBV20-1, the J call TRBJ2-1; D gene uncertain. V dropped 6 bases and J dropped 5 bases, with 17 bases sitting between them. Germline CDR1 reads DFQATT; CDR2 reads SNEGSKA (reference sequence). The CDR3 is 14 residues long. CDR3 DNA sequence: TGCAGTGCCGATTCGAGCGCGGACGACAATGAGCAGTTCTTC. This codes for CSADSSADDNEQFF.

This clonotype appeared a few times. The chain has TRBV29-1 and TRBJ1-1; D unclear. Germline CDR1 and CDR2: SQVTM and ANQGSEA. CDR3 size: 8 residues. Deletions cut 7 bases from V and 8 bases from J, with 5 bases between. The DNA for the CDR3 is TGCAGCGCCCCGGAAGCTTTCTTT. As protein: CSAPEAFF.

This clonotype showed up just a few times. The chain uses TRBV7-2 and TRBJ2-1; tentative D call: TRBD1 (6 bases). CDR1 and CDR2 from the germline V gene are SGHTA and FQGNSA. Trimming stripped 3 bases from V and 7 bases from J, with 19 bases between. The length of the CDR3 is 16 residues. CDR3 nucleotide sequence: TGTGCCAGCAGCTTCATAGGGGGTAGTTCTGGGAATGAGCAGTTCTTC. Translated, it gives CASSFIGGSSGNEQFF.

This clonotype has just a few counts. The chain uses TRBV11-2 and TRBJ1-1; D not resolved. CDR3 length: 15 amino acids. CDR1 is SGHAT and CDR2 is FQNNGV in the germline V gene. Trimming took 1 base from V and 0 from J, leaving 9 bases between them. The CDR3: CASSLVGQMNTEAFF. CDR3 DNA: TGTGCCAGCAGCTTAGTAGGCCAGATGAACACTGAAGCTTTCTTT.

The chain combines TRBV27 with TRBJ1-4; 7 bases line up with TRBD1. The germline CDR1 and CDR2 sequences are MNHEY and SMNVEV (reference sequence). There are 15 residues in the CDR3. Trimming took 2 bases from V and 8 from J; bases not matched to a gene: 8. Written as DNA, the CDR3 is TGTGCCAGCAGTTTAACAGGGGCGGATTGGGAAAAACTGTTTTTT. Its translation: CASSLTGADWEKLFF. Together with reference TRBV27 and TRBJ1-4, the CDR3 gives the full variable domain: EAQVTQNPRYLITVTGKKLTVTCSQNMNHEYMSWYRQDPGLGLRQIYYSMNVEVTDKGDVPEGYKVSRKEKRNFPLILESPSPNQTSLYFCASSLTGADWEKLFFGSGTQLSVL.

This chain connects TRBV6-1 to TRBJ1-5; tentative D call: TRBD1 (6 bases). Germline loops: CDR1 MNHNS, CDR2 SASEGT. This CDR3 is 16 amino acids long. V was shortened by 5 bases and J by 3 bases, with 17 bases between the two germline ends. The CDR3 DNA sequence: TGTGCCAGCAGTTCCGCGGGGGGCCGGGACAATCAGCCCCAGCATTTT. This gives the protein CASSSAGGRDNQPQHF.